One TCR beta chain is described in this entry. Trimming took 0 bases from V and 2 from J, leaving 12 bases between them. Per the germline V gene, CDR1 is SGDLS and CDR2 is YYNGEE. This CDR3 is 15 amino acids long. The sample belongs to a study of T cell changes during pregnancy in multiple sclerosis. Sequencing was performed with immunoSEQ multiplex PCR; in TCRdb, only in-frame clones are kept and a portion is missing. This table holds 90,000 to 100,000 clones, roughly 90% found once. The sequencing here drew on peripheral blood, taken in the first trimester of pregnancy. The receptor was derived from a female donor with multiple sclerosis, enrolled in a pregnancy study. This sequence joins TRBV9 and TRBJ2-7; D is possibly TRBD1 (5 bases). Written as DNA, the CDR3 is TGTGCCAGCAGCGTAGCACCTGGGGCTACCTACGAGCAGTACTTC. Translated: CASSVAPGATYEQYF.